The subject of this entry is one T cell receptor (beta chain). In the same sample, other DNA sequences code for this CDR3. The sample originates from a study of OX40 agonist ivuxolimab in advanced cancers. Study context: Dose-escalation patients had hepatocellular carcinoma, melanoma, renal cell or head and neck cancer.

Clones were read by immunoSEQ multiplex PCR, and TCRdb kept only the in-frame ones, dropping some. This table holds about 49,000 clones, 84% found once. Trimming removed 1 base from V and 0 bases from J, with 3 bases in between. The CDR3 spans 13 residues. CDR1 SGHAT and CDR2 FQNNGV come from the germline V gene. Sequences were derived from CD4+ or CD8+ T cells sorted from blood, sampled in a trial of the OX40 agonist ivuxolimab. This receptor was identified in an adult with an advanced solid tumor such as melanoma, head and neck, liver or kidney cancer. This chain links TRBV11-2 with TRBJ1-1, with D hard to call. DNA of the CDR3: TGTGCCAGCAGCTTAGGTATGAACACTGAAGCTTTCTTT. This sequence encodes CASSLGMNTEAFF.